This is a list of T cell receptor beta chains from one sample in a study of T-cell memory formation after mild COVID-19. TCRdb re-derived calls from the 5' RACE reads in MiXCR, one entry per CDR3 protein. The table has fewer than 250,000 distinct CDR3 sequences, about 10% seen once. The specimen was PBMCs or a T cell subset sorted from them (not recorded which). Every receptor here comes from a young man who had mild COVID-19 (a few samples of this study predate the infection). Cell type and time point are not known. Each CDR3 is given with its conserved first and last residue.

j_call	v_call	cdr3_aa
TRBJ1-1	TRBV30	CAWGPQRQAFF
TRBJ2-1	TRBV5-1	CASSLYGQENNEQFF
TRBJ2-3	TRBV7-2	CASSPTRAGNTQYF
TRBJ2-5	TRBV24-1	CATSPAGNRETQYF
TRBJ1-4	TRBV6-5	CASSYSYRNEKLFF
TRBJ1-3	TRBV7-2	CASSFLFGPTGNTIYF
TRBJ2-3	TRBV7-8	CASSHSTGKGTDTQYF
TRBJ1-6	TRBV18	CASSVRQGSGNSPLHF
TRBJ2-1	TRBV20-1	CSQLAGGDNEQFF
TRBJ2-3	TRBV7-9	CASRNTGGTDTQYF
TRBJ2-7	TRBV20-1	CSARRDSYEQYF
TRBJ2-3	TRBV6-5	CASSPLAIGPDTQYF
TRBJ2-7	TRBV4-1	CASSQPVRGQGYEQYF
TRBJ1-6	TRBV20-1	CSARTSGDSPLHF
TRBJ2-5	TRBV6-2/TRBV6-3	CASSTGDQETQYF
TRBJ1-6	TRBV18	CASSPGQGGSPLHF
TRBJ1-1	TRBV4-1	CASSQDTGVSEAFF
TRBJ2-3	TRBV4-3	CASSQDWAGGNGDTQYF
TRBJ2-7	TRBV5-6	CASSSNFGTATYEQYF
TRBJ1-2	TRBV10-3	CAISESRTTRGDYGYTF
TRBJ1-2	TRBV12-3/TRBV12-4	CASSLEGALGYTF
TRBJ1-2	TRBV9	CASSGPPTYGYTF
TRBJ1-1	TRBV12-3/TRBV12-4	CASSLTGGYQGVSFF
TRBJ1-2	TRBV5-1	CASSYPAGDYGYTF
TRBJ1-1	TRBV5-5	CASSITGVPNTEAFF
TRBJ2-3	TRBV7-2	CASSRPAAEKVRRTDTQYF
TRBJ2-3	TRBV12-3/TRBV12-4	CASNIPGGDTQYF
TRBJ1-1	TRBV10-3	CAISESEGAANTEAFF
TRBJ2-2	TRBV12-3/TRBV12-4	CASSHRNRPGELFF
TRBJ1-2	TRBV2	CASRDRGPYGYTF
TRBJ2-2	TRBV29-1	CSVGRMNTGELFF
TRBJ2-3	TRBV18	CASSQTGMRDTQYF
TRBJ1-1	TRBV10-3	CAAAGTANTEAFF
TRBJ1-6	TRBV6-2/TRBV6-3	CASSRQGMNSPLHF
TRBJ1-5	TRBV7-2	CASSLGPGHGQHF
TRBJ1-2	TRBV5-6	CASSLIGQYGYTF
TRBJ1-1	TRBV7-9	CASSLNQGADEAFF
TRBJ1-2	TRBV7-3	CASSSGRGSYGYTF
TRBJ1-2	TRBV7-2	CASSFSTQHYGYTF